The 7 T cell receptor beta chains listed next were all sequenced from one sample in a study of response to subunit inactivated influenza vaccine. TCRdb reanalysed the RT-PCR reads using MiXCR and keeps one entry per CDR3 protein. The table lists more than 450,000 distinct CDR3 sequences, 7.6% of them singletons, with about an eighth in the top ten. The specimen comprised PBMCs from blood, sampled less than 30 months after vaccination. These receptors were collected from a man aged 50 to 75 who received an inactivated influenza vaccine.

This chain connects TRBV10-3 to TRBJ2-7; 16 bases line up with TRBD2. The V gene end was trimmed by 0 bases and the J gene end by 2 bases; junction bases not matched to a gene: 4. Germline loops: CDR1 ENHRY, CDR2 SYGVKD. The CDR3 is 18 residues long. CDR3 DNA: TGTGCCATCAGTGAGTCCCAAGGGACTAGCGGGAGGGCCTACGAGCAGTACTTC. Translating gives CAISESQGTSGRAYEQYF.

This clonotype occurred a few times. The CDR3: CASSLDRGYRNEQFF. The CDR3, as DNA: TGTGCCAGCAGCTTGGACAGGGGGTACCGCAATGAGCAGTTCTTC. The chain is built from TRBV7-3 and TRBJ2-1, with 10 bases lining up with TRBD1. V dropped 3 bases and J dropped 6; count of bases not matched to a gene: 5. This CDR3 has 15 amino acids. Germline assignment: CDR1 SGHTA and CDR2 FQGTGA.

The chain links TRBV5-1 to TRBJ1-4, with D maybe TRBD1 (5 bases). The CDR3 sequence is 15 residues long. The germline V and J ends were trimmed by 4 bases and 6 bases, with 16 bases remaining between them. The germline V gene has CDR1 SGHRS and CDR2 YFSETQ. The CDR3 DNA follows: TGCGCCAGCAGCCCCGAGGGTCAGGGACATGAAAAACTGTTTTTT. It codes for CASSPEGQGHEKLFF. The whole variable domain, remainder taken from reference TRBV5-1 and TRBJ1-4, is KAGVTQTPRYLIKTRGQQVTLSCSPISGHRSVSWYQQTPGQGLQFLFEYFSETQRNKGNFPGRFSGRQFSNSRSEMNVSTLELGDSALYLCASSPEGQGHEKLFFGSGTQLSVL.

This clonotype has at least ten counts. J is TRBJ1-1 and V is TRBV29-1; D not certain. Germline CDR1 is SQVTM and CDR2 is ANQGSEA. V lost 0 bases and J lost 10, with 12 bases in between. The CDR3 has 12 amino acids. The CDR3 is CSVEDSARVAFF. In nucleotides, the CDR3 is TGCAGCGTTGAAGATTCCGCTCGAGTAGCTTTCTTT.

V usage is TRBV7-2 and J usage is TRBJ2-5, with a tentative D call TRBD2 (7 bases). The germline V gene encodes CDR1 SGHTA and CDR2 FQGNSA. This CDR3 is built from 15 residues. The germline V and J ends were trimmed by 0 bases and 6 bases, with 14 bases remaining between them. DNA for the CDR3: TGTGCCAGCAGCTTAGCCGAGGGGGGGAGGCAGACCCAGTACTTC. Protein: CASSLAEGGRQTQYF.

This clonotype has ten or more counts. The gene calls are TRBV28 and TRBJ2-1, with 7 bases fitting TRBD2. Trimming at V came to 4 bases and at J to 4 bases, leaving 7 bases not matched to a gene. Germline V gene lookup returns CDR1 MDHEN and CDR2 SYDVKM. The CDR3 contains 15 residues. CDR3 residues: CASSSPSGGYNEQFF. CDR3 nucleotide sequence: TGTGCCAGCAGTTCCCCTAGCGGAGGATACAATGAGCAGTTCTTC.

In this sample, this clonotype turned up once. An end of the junction does not agree with germline; a read error may underlie this. The chain couples TRBV2 to TRBJ2-4; TRBD1 might be the D (6 bases). Germline CDR1 and CDR2: SNHLY and FYNNEI. This CDR3 contains 11 residues. CDR3 protein: CATSGTSDQYF. The CDR3, as DNA: TGTGCCACCAGTGGGACATCCGATCAGTACTTC. The full variable domain, in which reference TRBV2 and TRBJ2-4 provide the parts outside the CDR3, is EPEVTQTPSHQVTQMGQEVILRCVPISNHLYFYWYRQILGQKVEFLVSFYNNEISEKSEIFDDQFSVERPDGSNFTLKIRSTKLEDSAMYFCATSGTSDQYFGAGTRLSVL.